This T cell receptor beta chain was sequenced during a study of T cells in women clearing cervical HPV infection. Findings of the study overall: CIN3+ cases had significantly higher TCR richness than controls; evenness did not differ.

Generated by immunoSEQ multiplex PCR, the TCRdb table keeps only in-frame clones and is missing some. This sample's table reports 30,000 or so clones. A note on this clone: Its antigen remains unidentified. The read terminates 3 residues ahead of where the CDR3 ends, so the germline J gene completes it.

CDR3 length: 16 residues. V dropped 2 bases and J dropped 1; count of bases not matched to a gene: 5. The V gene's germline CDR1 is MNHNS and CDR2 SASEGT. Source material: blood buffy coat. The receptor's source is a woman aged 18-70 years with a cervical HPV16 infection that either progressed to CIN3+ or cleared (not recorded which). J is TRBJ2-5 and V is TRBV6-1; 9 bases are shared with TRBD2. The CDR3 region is CASSETAGGSQETQYF. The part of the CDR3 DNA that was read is TGTGCCAGCAGTGAAACGGCGGGGGGGTCCCAAGAGACC.